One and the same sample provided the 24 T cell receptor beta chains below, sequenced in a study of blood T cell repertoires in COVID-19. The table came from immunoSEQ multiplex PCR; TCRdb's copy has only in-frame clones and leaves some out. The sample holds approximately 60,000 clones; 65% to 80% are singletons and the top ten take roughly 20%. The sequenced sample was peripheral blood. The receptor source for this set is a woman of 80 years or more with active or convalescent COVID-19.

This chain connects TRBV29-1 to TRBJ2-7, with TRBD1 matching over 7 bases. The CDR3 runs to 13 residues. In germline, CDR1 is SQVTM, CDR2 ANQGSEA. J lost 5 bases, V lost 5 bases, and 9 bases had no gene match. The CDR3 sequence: CSVRQTGSHEQYF. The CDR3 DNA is TGCAGCGTTAGACAGACAGGGTCCCACGAGCAGTACTTC.

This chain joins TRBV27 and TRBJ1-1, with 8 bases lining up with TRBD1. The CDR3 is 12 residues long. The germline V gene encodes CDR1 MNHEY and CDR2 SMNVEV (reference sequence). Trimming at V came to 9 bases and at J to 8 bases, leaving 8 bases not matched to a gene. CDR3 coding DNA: TGTGCCAGTTCCTACAGGGGGACCGAAGCTTTCTTT. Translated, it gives CASSYRGTEAFF.

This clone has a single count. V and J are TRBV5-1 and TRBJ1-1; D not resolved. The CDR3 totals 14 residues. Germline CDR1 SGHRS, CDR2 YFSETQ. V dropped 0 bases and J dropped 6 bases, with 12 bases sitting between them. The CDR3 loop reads CASSLAGSASEAFF. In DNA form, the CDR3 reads TGCGCCAGCAGCTTGGCCGGTTCCGCGTCTGAAGCTTTCTTT.

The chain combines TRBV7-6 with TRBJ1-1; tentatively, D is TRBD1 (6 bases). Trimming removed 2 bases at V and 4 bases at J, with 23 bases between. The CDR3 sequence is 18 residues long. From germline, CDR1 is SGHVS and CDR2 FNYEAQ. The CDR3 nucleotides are TGTGCCAGCAGCTTAACCCCCGGGGAGGGTAGAGGGGGCACTGAAGCTTTCTTT. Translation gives CASSLTPGEGRGGTEAFF. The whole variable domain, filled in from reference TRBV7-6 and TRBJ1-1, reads GAGVSQSPRYKVTKRGQDVALRCDPISGHVSLYWYRQALGQGPEFLTYFNYEAQQDKSGLPNDRFSAERPEGSISTLTIQRTEQRDSAMYRCASSLTPGEGRGGTEAFFGQGTRLTVV.

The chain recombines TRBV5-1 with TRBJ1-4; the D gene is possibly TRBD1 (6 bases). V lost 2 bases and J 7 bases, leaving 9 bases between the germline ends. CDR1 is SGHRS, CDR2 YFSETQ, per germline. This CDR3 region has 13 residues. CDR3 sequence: CASSFQGSEKLFF. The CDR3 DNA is TGCGCCAGCAGCTTCCAGGGGAGTGAAAAACTGTTTTTT.

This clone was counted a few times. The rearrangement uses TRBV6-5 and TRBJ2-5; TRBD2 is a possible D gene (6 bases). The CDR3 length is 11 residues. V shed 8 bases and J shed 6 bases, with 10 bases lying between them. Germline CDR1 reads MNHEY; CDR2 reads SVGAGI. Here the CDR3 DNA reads TGTGCCAGCGGGGGGACCAAGACCCAGTACTTC. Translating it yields CASGGTKTQYF.

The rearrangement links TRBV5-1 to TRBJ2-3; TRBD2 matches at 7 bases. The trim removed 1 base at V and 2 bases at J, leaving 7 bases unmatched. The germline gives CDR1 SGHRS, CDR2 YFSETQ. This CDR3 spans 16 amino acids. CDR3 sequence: CASSLRLADYTDTQYF. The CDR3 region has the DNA TGCGCCAGCAGCTTGCGCCTAGCGGATTACACAGATACGCAGTATTTT.

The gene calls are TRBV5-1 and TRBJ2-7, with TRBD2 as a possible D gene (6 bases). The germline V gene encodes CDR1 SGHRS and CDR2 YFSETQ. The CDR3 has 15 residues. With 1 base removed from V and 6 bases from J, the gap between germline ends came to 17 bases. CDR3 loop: CASSLRVTEGSEQYF. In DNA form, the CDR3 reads TGCGCCAGCAGCTTGAGGGTAACGGAGGGGTCCGAGCAGTACTTC.

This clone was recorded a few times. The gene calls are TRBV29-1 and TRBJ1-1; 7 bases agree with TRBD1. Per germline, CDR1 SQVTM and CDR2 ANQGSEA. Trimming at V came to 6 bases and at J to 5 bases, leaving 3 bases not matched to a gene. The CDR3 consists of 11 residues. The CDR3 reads CSVEQGTEAFF. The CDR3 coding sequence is TGCAGCGTAGAACAGGGGACTGAAGCTTTCTTT.

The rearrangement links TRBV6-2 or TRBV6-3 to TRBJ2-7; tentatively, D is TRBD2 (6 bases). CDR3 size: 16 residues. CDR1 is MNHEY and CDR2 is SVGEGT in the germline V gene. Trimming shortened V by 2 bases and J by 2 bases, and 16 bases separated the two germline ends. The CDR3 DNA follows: TGTGCCAGCAGTTACATGCCCGGACTATCCCCCTACGAGCAGTACTTC. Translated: CASSYMPGLSPYEQYF.

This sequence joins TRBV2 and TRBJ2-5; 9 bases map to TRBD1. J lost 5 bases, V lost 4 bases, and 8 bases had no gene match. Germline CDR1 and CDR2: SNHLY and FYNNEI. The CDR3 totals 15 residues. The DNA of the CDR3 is TGTGCCAGCAGTGGAAACAGGGGGCTAGGGGAGACCCAGTACTTC. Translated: CASSGNRGLGETQYF.

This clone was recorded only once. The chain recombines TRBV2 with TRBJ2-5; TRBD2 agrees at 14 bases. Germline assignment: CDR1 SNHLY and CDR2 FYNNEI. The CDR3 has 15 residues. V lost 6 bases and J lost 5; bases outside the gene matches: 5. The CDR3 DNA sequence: TGTGCCAGCAGGCGGACTAGCGGGGGGTCGGAGACCCAGTACTTC. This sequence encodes CASRRTSGGSETQYF. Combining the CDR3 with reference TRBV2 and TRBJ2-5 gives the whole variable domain EPEVTQTPSHQVTQMGQEVILRCVPISNHLYFYWYRQILGQKVEFLVSFYNNEISEKSEIFDDQFSVERPDGSNFTLKIRSTKLEDSAMYFCASRRTSGGSETQYFGPGTRLLVL.

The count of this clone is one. The CDR3 reads CASSLAPGGIHTDTQYF. CDR3 nucleotides: TGCGCCAGCAGCTTGGCCCCAGGGGGCATACACACAGATACGCAGTATTTT. The chain joins TRBV5-1 to TRBJ2-3, with 8 bases aligning to TRBD1. The length of the CDR3 is 17 residues. Germline lookup yields CDR1 SGHRS and CDR2 YFSETQ. After removal of 0 bases from V and 2 bases from J, the junction contained 8 bases not matched to a gene.

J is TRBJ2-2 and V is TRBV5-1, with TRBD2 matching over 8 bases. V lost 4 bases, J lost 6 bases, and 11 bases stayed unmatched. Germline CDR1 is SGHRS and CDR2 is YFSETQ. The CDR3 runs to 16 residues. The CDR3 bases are TGCGCCAGCAGCCTCCCGGCGGGGGGTCTGCCCGGGGAGCTGTTTTTT. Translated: CASSLPAGGLPGELFF.

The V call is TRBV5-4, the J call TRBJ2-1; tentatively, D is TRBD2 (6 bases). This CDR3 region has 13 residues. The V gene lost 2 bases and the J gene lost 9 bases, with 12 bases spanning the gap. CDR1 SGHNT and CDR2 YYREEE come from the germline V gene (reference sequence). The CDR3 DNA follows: TGTGCCAGCAGCTTCGGGGGACCCAGTGAGCAGTTCTTC. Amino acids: CASSFGGPSEQFF.

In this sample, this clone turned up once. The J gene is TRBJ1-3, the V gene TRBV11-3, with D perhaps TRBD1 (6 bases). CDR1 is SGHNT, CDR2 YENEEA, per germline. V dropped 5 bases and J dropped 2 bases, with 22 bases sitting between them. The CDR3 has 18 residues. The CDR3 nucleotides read TGTGCCAGCAGCGCAAGTCTACAGGGCCATCATACTGGAAACACCATATATTTT. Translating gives CASSASLQGHHTGNTIYF. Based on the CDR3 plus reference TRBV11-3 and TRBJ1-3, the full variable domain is EAGVVQSPRYKIIEKKQPVAFWCNPISGHNTLYWYLQNLGQGPELLIRYENEEAVDDSQLPKDRFSAERLKGVDSTLKIQPAELGDSAVYLCASSASLQGHHTGNTIYFGEGSWLTVV.

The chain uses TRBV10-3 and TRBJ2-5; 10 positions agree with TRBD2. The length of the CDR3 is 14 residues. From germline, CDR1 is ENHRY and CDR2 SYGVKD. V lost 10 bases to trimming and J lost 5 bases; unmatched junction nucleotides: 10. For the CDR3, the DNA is TGTGCCACCCGCCCGGGACTAGCGACCGAGACCCAGTACTTC. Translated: CATRPGLATETQYF.

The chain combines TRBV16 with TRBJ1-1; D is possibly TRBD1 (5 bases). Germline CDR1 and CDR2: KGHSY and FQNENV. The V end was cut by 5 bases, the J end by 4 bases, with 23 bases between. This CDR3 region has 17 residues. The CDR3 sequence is CASSNSRPPSGATEAFF. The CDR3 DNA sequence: TGTGCCAGCAGCAACTCGAGACCTCCCAGCGGGGCCACTGAAGCTTTCTTT.

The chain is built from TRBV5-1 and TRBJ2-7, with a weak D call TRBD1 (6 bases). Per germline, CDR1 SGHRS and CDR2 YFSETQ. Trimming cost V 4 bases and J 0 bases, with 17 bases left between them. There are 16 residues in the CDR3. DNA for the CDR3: TGCGCCAGCAGCCCGCGGCTTGGGGGCAACTCCTACGAGCAGTACTTC. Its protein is CASSPRLGGNSYEQYF.

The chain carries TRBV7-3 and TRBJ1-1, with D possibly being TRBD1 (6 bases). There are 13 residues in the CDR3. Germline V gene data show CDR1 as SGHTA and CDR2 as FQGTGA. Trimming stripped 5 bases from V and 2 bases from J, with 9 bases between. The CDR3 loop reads CASSPDSNTEAFF. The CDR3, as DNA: TGTGCCAGCAGCCCGGACAGTAACACTGAAGCTTTCTTT.

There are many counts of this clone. The DNA of the CDR3 is TGCGCCAGCAGCTTGTTCGGAGGGGAAGAGACCCAGTACTTC. Its protein is CASSLFGGEETQYF. The gene calls are TRBV5-1 and TRBJ2-5; D is perhaps TRBD2 (6 bases). Trimming removed 1 base at V and 3 bases at J, with 10 bases between. CDR3 length: 14 residues. Germline values: CDR1 SGHRS, CDR2 YFSETQ.

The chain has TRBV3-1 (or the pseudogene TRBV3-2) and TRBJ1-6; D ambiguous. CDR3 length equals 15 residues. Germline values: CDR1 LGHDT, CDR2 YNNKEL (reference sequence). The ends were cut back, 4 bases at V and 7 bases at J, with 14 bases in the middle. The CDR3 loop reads CASSPFTRQNSPLHF. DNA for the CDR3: TGTGCCAGCAGCCCTTTCACGAGGCAGAATTCACCCCTCCACTTT.

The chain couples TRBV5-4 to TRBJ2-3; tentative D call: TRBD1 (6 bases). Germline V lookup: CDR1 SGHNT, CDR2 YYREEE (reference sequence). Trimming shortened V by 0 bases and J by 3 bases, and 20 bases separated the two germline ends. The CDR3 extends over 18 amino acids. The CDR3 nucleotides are TGTGCCAGCAGCTTGGGGGTTTTCAGACAGGCTTATACAGATACGCAGTATTTT. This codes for CASSLGVFRQAYTDTQYF.

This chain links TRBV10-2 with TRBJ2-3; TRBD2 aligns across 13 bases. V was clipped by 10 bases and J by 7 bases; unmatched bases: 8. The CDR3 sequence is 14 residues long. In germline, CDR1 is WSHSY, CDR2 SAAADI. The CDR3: CAIKTSGGINTQYF. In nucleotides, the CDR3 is TGCGCCATAAAGACTAGCGGGGGGATAAATACGCAGTATTTT.